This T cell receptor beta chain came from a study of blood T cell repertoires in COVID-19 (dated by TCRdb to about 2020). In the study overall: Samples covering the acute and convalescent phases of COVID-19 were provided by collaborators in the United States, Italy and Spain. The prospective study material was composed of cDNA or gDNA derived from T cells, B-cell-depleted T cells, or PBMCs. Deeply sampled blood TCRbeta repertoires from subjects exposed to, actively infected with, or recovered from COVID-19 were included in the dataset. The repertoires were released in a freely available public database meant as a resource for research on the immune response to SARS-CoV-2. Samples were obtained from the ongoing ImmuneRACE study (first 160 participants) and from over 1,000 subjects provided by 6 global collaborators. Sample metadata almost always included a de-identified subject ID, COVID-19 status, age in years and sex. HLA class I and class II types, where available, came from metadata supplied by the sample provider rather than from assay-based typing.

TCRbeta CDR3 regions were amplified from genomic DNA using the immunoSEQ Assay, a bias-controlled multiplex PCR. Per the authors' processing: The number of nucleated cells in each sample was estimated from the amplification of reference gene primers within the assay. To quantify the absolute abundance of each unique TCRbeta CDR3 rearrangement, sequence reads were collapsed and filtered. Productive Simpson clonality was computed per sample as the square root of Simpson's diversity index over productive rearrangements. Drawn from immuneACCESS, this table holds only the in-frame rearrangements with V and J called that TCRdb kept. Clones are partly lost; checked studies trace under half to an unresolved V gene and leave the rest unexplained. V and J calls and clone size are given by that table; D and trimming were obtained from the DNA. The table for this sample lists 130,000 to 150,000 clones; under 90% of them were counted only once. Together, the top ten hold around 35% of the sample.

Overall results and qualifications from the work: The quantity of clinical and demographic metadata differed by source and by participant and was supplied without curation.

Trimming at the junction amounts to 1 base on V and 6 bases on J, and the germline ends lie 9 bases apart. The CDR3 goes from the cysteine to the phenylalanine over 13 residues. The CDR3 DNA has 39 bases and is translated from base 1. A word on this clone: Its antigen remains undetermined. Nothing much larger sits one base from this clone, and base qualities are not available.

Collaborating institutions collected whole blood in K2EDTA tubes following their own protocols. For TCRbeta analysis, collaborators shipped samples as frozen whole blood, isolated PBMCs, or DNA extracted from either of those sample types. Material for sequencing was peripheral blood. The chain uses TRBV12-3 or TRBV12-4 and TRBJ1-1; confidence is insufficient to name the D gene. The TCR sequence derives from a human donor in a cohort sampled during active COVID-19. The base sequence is TGTGCCAGCAGTTTAGGAGGCAGCGCTGAAGCTTTCTTT. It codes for CASSLGGSAEAFF.